Presented here are 20 T cell receptor beta chains from one specimen sequenced in a study of blood T cells in healthy people across ages. The second PCR ran about 6 to 12 cycles with a sample-barcoded 5' primer and J-beta primers. TCRdb reprocessed the 5' RACE reads with MiXCR, giving one entry per CDR3 protein. The repertoire has some 730,000 distinct CDR3 sequences, 22% of them found once; the top ten carry roughly a fifth. Material: blood. These receptors were obtained from a man in his 70s in good health.

The chain couples TRBV27 to TRBJ2-3, with TRBD2 matching over 9 bases. Germline-derived CDR1 and CDR2 are MNHEY and SMNVEV (reference sequence). The V segment lost 2 bases and the J segment 5 bases; nucleotides outside the gene matches: 8. The CDR3 consists of 16 residues. CDR3 sequence reads: CASSLNRAGGRDTQYF. The DNA for the CDR3 is TGTGCCAGCAGTTTAAATAGGGCGGGAGGGAGAGATACGCAGTATTTT.

This clonotype was found a few times. CDR3 DNA: TGTGCCAGCAGCGTAGATTCGGGGGGGCTTACTGAGCAGTTCTTC. Amino acid sequence: CASSVDSGGLTEQFF. V gene TRBV9 combines with J gene TRBJ2-1; 8 bases line up with TRBD2. The germline V gene encodes CDR1 SGDLS and CDR2 YYNGEE. CDR3 size: 15 residues. Trimming removed 0 bases from V and 9 bases from J; junction bases left unmatched: 8.

This rearrangement joins TRBV12-3 or TRBV12-4 to TRBJ2-3, with TRBD2 matching 7 bases. There are 16 residues in the CDR3. Trimming removed 6 bases from V and 0 bases from J; junction bases left unmatched: 9. The CDR3 DNA reads TGTGCCAGCAGCCGCCGGTGGCGGGGGAGCACAGATACGCAGTATTTT. It translates to CASSRRWRGSTDTQYF.

This clonotype was counted a few times. This chain links TRBV12-3 or TRBV12-4 with TRBJ1-6; maybe TRBD1 (6 bases). With 3 bases removed from V and 10 bases from J, the gap between germline ends came to 16 bases. There are 15 residues in the CDR3. The CDR3 spells CASSFSRGGESPLHF. Written as DNA, the CDR3 is TGTGCCAGCAGTTTTAGCCGAGGGGGAGAATCACCCCTCCACTTT.

This clonotype was picked up many times. V and J are TRBV7-8 and TRBJ1-3; D is ambiguous. Germline-derived CDR1 and CDR2 are SGHVS and FQNEAQ. V was cut by 5 bases and J by 4 bases, with 9 bases left in between. CDR3 length: 13 amino acids. This chain's CDR3 is CASSAGIGNTIYF. The DNA for the CDR3 is TGTGCCAGCAGCGCAGGAATAGGAAACACCATATATTTT. Full variable domain (missing parts from reference TRBV7-8 and TRBJ1-3): GAGVSQSPRYKVAKRGQDVALRCDPISGHVSLFWYQQALGQGPEFLTYFQNEAQLDKSGLPSDRFFAERPEGSVSTLKIQRTQQEDSAVYLCASSAGIGNTIYFGEGSWLTVV.

This clonotype was observed a few times. This sequence joins TRBV7-2 and TRBJ2-2; D not resolved. CDR3 length equals 12 residues. V lost 7 bases and J 6 bases, leaving 9 bases between the germline ends. In germline, CDR1 is SGHTA, CDR2 FQGNSA. The CDR3 DNA follows: TGTGCCAGCAACCCGCGGCCCGGGGAGCTGTTTTTT. The encoded protein is CASNPRPGELFF.

The gene calls are TRBV9 and TRBJ2-3; a possible D gene is TRBD2 (6 bases). The CDR3 sequence is 17 residues long. Trimming cost V 4 bases and J 2 bases, with 20 bases left between them. The V gene's germline CDR1 is SGDLS and CDR2 YYNGEE. The CDR3 DNA reads as TGTGCCAGCAGCTCCAATCCACGGGAGCGGAACACAGATACGCAGTATTTT. It specifies CASSSNPRERNTDTQYF. The full variable domain, completed using reference TRBV9 and TRBJ2-3, is DSGVTQTPKHLITATGQRVTLRCSPRSGDLSVYWYQQSLDQGLQFLIQYYNGEERAKGNILERFSAQQFPDLHSELNLSSLELGDSALYFCASSSNPRERNTDTQYFGPGTRLTVL.

V is TRBV20-1 and J is TRBJ1-2; 7 bases line up with TRBD1. The CDR3 has 13 residues. Trimming at V came to 5 bases and at J to 4 bases, leaving 7 bases not matched to a gene. From germline, CDR1 is DFQATT and CDR2 SNEGSKA (reference sequence). The CDR3, as DNA: TGCAGTGCTGGGGACAGCATCCTCTATGGCTACACCTTC. It encodes CSAGDSILYGYTF.

V gene TRBV19 combines with J gene TRBJ2-1; 7 nucleotides line up with TRBD1. The CDR3 is 14 amino acids. Germline CDR1 is LNHDA and CDR2 is SQIVND (reference sequence). V was clipped by 3 bases and J by 8 bases; unmatched bases: 7. CDR3 amino acids: CASSINSGQYEQFF. The CDR3 bases are TGTGCCAGTAGTATTAATTCGGGACAGTATGAGCAGTTCTTC.

This clonotype was detected only a few times. The chain is built from TRBV7-9 and TRBJ2-5, with D possibly being TRBD2 (5 bases). Trimming shortened V by 4 bases and J by 2 bases, and 14 bases separated the two germline ends. CDR1 and CDR2 from the germline V gene are SEHNR and FQNEAQ (reference sequence). This CDR3 has 15 amino acids. CDR3 DNA: TGTGCCAGCAGCTCTTGGAGGCAAACTCAAGAGACCCAGTACTTC. Its translation: CASSSWRQTQETQYF.

This clonotype was detected only a few times. At one boundary the junction diverges from the germline segment, which might be a read error. This chain connects TRBV30 to TRBJ1-1; D possibly corresponds to TRBD1 (5 bases). Germline V gene lookup returns CDR1 GTSNPN and CDR2 SVGIG (reference sequence). The CDR3 is 13 residues long. The DNA for the CDR3 is TGTGCCTGGAGAGGGGAAGTGAAGACTGAAGCTTTCTTT. Its protein is CAWRGEVKTEAFF.

The chain is built from TRBV3-1 and TRBJ1-2; 7 nucleotides match TRBD1. The trim removed 4 bases at V and 9 bases at J, leaving 5 bases unmatched. The germline V gene encodes CDR1 LGHDT and CDR2 YNNKEL (reference sequence). The CDR3 has 12 residues. This CDR3 is CASSRGQESYTF. In DNA form, the CDR3 reads TGTGCCAGCAGCCGTGGACAGGAGAGCTACACCTTC. Looking up the rest from reference TRBV3-1 and TRBJ1-2 gives the full variable domain: DTAVSQTPKYLVTQMGNDKSIKCEQNLGHDTMYWYKQDSKKFLKIMFSYNNKELIINETVPNRFSPKSPDKAHLNLHINSLELGDSAVYFCASSRGQESYTFGSGTRLTVV.

This clonotype was counted a few times. The chain carries TRBV12-5 and TRBJ2-7; D unresolved. Germline lookup yields CDR1 LGHNT and CDR2 FRNRAP. CDR3 size: 12 residues. V was pared by 3 bases and J by 1 base, with 4 bases between. The CDR3 DNA reads as TGTGCTAGTGGTTTCGATTCCTACGAGCAGTACTTC. It translates to CASGFDSYEQYF.

The table lists this clonotype with a few counts. This chain links TRBV7-9 with TRBJ1-4; 9 bases are shared with TRBD1. Germline CDR1 SEHNR, CDR2 FQNEAQ (reference sequence). Germline trimming cut 0 bases from V and 7 bases from J; bases unmatched to any gene: 3. The CDR3 length is 15 residues. In DNA form, the CDR3 reads TGTGCCAGCAGCTTAGCGGGGGGACAGGGTGAAAAACTGTTTTTT. It yields the protein CASSLAGGQGEKLFF.

The chain recombines TRBV5-5 with TRBJ1-2; possible D gene TRBD1, 5 bases. This CDR3 comprises 15 residues. Trimming took 1 base from V and 5 from J, leaving 15 bases between them. The germline gives CDR1 SGHKS, CDR2 YYEKEE (reference sequence). The CDR3 region is CASSLIDSTVYGYTF. The CDR3 DNA sequence: TGTGCCAGCAGCTTGATCGACAGCACTGTTTATGGCTACACCTTC.

This clonotype has a handful of counts. The J gene is TRBJ2-5, the V gene TRBV18; D is ambiguous. Germline V gives CDR1 KGHSH, CDR2 LQKENI. The CDR3 sequence is 13 residues long. The V gene lost 2 bases and the J gene lost 1 base, with 5 bases spanning the gap. In nucleotides, the CDR3 is TGTGCCAGCTCACCATCCCTCCAAGAGACCCAGTACTTC. This codes for CASSPSLQETQYF.

This clonotype was seen a few times. The chain links TRBV12-3 or TRBV12-4 to TRBJ2-7; TRBD1 matches at 8 bases. CDR3 length equals 15 residues. After removal of 2 bases from V and 1 base from J, the junction contained 4 bases not matched to a gene. The CDR3: CASSLRGQASYEQYF. The CDR3 DNA follows: TGTGCCAGCAGTTTAAGGGGACAGGCGTCCTACGAGCAGTACTTC.

The chain uses TRBV12-3 or TRBV12-4 and TRBJ2-5; unclear D gene. Near its end, the DNA agrees better with TRBJ2-1, so the J call may be wrong. The length of the CDR3 is 13 residues. CDR3 residues: CASSLAPLGEQFF. As DNA, the CDR3 is TGTGCCAGCAGTTTAGCGCCTCTAGGCGAGCAGTTCTTC.

The chain combines TRBV2 with TRBJ2-7, with TRBD2 matching 7 bases. V gave up 4 bases and J gave up 3 bases; unmatched junction bases: 12. Germline CDR1 is SNHLY and CDR2 is FYNNEI. This CDR3 comprises 16 residues. DNA of the CDR3: TGTGCCAGCAGTGGTCCGGTGGGAGGGCCGAACTACGAGCAGTACTTC. Translated, it gives CASSGPVGGPNYEQYF. Complete variable domain (other parts from reference TRBV2 and TRBJ2-7): EPEVTQTPSHQVTQMGQEVILRCVPISNHLYFYWYRQILGQKVEFLVSFYNNEISEKSEIFDDQFSVERPDGSNFTLKIRSTKLEDSAMYFCASSGPVGGPNYEQYFGPGTRLTVT.

The chain combines TRBV20-1 with TRBJ1-2; D gene ambiguous. The CDR3 contains 13 residues. Trimming left V 6 bases short and J 7 bases short, with 18 bases between. CDR1 DFQATT and CDR2 SNEGSKA come from the germline V gene (reference sequence). The CDR3 loop reads CSAIRELWGGYTF. CDR3 DNA: TGCAGTGCCATCCGGGAGCTATGGGGTGGCTACACCTTC.